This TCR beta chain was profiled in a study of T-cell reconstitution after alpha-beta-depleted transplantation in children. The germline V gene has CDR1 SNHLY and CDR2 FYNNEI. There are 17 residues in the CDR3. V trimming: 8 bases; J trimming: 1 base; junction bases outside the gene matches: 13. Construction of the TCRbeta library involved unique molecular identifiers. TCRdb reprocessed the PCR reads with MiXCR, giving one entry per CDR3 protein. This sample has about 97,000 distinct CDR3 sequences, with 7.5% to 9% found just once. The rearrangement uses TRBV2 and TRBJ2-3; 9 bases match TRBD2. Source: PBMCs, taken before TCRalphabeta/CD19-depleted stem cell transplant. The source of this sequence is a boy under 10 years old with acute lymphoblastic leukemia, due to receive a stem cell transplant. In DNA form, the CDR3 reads TGTGCCAGCGACCCCCGCGAAATAGCGGGGGGCACAGATACGCAGTATTTT. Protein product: CASDPREIAGGTDTQYF. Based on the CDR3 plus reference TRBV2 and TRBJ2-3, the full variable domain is EPEVTQTPSHQVTQMGQEVILRCVPISNHLYFYWYRQILGQKVEFLVSFYNNEISEKSEIFDDQFSVERPDGSNFTLKIRSTKLEDSAMYFCASDPREIAGGTDTQYFGPGTRLTVL.